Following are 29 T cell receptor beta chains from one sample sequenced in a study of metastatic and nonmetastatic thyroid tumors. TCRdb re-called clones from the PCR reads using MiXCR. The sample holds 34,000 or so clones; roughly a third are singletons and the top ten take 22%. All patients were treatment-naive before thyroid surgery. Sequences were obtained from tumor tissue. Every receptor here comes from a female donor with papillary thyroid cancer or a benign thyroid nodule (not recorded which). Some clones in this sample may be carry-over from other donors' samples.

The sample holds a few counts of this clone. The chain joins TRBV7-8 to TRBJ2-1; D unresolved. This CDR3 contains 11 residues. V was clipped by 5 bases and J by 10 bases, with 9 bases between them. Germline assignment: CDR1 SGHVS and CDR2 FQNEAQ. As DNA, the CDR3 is TGTGCCAGCAGCCGCCTGGAGGAGCAGTTCTTC. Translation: CASSRLEEQFF. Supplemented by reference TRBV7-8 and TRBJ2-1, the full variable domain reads GAGVSQSPRYKVAKRGQDVALRCDPISGHVSLFWYQQALGQGPEFLTYFQNEAQLDKSGLPSDRFFAERPEGSVSTLKIQRTQQEDSAVYLCASSRLEEQFFGPGTRLTVL.

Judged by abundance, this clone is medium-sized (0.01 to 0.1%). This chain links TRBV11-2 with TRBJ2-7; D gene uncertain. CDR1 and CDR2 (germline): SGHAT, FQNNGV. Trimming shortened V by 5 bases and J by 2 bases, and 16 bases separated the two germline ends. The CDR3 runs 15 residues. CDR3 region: CASSPRTVGAYEQYF. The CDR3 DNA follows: TGTGCCAGCAGCCCGAGGACGGTTGGGGCCTACGAGCAGTACTTC.

This chain's CDR3 is CASSVSGARAGELFF. CDR3 DNA sequence: TGTGCCAGCAGCGTTTCCGGGGCGCGTGCGGGGGAGCTGTTTTTT. The J gene is TRBJ2-2, the V gene TRBV9; the D call may be TRBD1 or TRBD2 (5 bases each). Germline V gene lookup returns CDR1 SGDLS and CDR2 YYNGEE. With 2 bases removed from V and 8 bases from J, the gap between germline ends came to 16 bases. This CDR3 contains 15 residues.

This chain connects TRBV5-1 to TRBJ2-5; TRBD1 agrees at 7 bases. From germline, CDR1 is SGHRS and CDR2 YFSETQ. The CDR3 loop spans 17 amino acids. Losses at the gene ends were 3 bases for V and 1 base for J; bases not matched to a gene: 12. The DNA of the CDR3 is TGCGCCAGCAGCTCTCCCCGGGACAGAAGACCCCAAGAGACCCAGTACTTC. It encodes CASSSPRDRRPQETQYF.

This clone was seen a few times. DNA for the CDR3: TGTGCCAGCAGCTTAATGAGTCCCACCATATATTTT. Amino acid sequence: CASSLMSPTIYF. J is TRBJ1-3 and V is TRBV7-2; D remains unclear. The CDR3 runs to 12 residues. CDR1 and CDR2 from the germline V gene are SGHTA and FQGNSA. The V end lost 2 bases, the J end lost 9 bases, and 8 bases lay between the germline ends. Based on the CDR3 plus reference TRBV7-2 and TRBJ1-3, the full variable domain is GAGVSQSPSNKVTEKGKDVELRCDPISGHTALYWYRQSLGQGLEFLIYFQGNSAPDKSGLPSDRFSAERTGGSVSTLTIQRTQQEDSAVYLCASSLMSPTIYFGEGSWLTVV.

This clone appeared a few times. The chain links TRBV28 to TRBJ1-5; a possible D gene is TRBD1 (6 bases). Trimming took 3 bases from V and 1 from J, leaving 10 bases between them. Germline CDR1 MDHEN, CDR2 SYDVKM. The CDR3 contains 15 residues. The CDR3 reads CASSLRGGSNQPQHF. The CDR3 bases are TGTGCCAGCAGTTTGCGGGGGGGCAGCAATCAGCCCCAGCATTTT.

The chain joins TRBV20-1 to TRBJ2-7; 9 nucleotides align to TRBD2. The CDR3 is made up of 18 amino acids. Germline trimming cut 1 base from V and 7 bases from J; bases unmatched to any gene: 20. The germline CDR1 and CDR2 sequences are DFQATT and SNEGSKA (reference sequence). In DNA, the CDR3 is TGCAGTGCTAGAGCTGATGGGCTAGCGGGGAACCCGCGTGTGGAGCAGTACTTC. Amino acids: CSARADGLAGNPRVEQYF.

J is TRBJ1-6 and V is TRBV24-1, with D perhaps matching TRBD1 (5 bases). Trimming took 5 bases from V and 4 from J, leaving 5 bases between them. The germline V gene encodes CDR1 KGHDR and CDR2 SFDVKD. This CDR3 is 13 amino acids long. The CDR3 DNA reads TGTGCCACCAGTGCAGGGTATAATTCACCCCTCCACTTT. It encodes CATSAGYNSPLHF.

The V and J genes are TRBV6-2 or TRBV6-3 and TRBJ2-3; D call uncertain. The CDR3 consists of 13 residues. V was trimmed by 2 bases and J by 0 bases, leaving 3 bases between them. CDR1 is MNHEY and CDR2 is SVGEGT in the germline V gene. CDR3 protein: CASSYRSTDTQYF. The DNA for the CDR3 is TGTGCCAGCAGTTACCGTAGCACAGATACGCAGTATTTT.

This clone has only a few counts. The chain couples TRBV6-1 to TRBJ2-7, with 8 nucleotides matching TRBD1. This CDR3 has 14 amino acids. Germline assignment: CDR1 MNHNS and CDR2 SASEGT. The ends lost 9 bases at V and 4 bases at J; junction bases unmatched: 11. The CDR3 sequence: CASASPGGGYEQYF. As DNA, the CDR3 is TGTGCCAGTGCTTCCCCAGGGGGCGGGTACGAGCAGTACTTC.

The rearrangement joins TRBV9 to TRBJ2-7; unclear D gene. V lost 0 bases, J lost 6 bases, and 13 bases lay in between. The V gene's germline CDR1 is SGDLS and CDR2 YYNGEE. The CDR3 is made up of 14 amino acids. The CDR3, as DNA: TGTGCCAGCAGCGTAGGGGTAGGGATGGGCGAGCAGTACTTC. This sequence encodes CASSVGVGMGEQYF.

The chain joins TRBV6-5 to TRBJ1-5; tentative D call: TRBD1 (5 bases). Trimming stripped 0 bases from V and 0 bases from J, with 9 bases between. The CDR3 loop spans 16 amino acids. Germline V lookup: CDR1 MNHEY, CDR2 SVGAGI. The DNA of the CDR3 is TGTGCCAGCAGTTACTCGGGACCGGGTAGCAATCAGCCCCAGCATTTT. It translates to CASSYSGPGSNQPQHF.

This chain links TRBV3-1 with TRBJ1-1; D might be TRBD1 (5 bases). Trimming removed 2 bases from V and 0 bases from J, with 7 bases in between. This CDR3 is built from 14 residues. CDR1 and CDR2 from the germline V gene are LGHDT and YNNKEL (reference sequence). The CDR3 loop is CASSQRGMNTEAFF. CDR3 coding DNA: TGTGCCAGCAGCCAACGGGGGATGAACACTGAAGCTTTCTTT.

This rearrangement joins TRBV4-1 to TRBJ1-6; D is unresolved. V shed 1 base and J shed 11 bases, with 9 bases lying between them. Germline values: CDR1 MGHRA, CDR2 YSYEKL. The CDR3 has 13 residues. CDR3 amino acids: CASSQGMGPPLHF. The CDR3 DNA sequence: TGCGCCAGCAGCCAAGGAATGGGCCCACCCCTCCACTTT.

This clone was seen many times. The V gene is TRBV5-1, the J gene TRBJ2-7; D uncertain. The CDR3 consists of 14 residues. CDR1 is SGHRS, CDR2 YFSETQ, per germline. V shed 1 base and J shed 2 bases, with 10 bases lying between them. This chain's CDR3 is CASSLSVAAYEQYF. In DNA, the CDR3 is TGCGCCAGCAGCTTGTCCGTGGCGGCCTACGAGCAGTACTTC.

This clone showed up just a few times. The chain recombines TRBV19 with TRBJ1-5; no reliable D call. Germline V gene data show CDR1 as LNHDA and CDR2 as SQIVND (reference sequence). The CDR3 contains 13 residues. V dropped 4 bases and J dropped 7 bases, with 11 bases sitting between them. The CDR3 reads CASSSQGWQPQHF. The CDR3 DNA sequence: TGTGCCAGTAGTAGCCAAGGTTGGCAGCCCCAGCATTTT.

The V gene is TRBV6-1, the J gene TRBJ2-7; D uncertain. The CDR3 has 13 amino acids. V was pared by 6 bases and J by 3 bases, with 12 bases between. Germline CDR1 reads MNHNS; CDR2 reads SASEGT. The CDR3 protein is CASRVAAIYEQYF. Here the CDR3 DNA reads TGTGCCAGCAGGGTGGCAGCAATCTACGAGCAGTACTTC.

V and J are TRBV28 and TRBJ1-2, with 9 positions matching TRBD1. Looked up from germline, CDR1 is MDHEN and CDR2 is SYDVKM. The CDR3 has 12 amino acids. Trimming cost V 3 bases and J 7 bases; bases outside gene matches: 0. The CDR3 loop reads CASSLDRGGYTF. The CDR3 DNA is TGTGCCAGCAGTTTGGACAGGGGTGGCTACACCTTC.

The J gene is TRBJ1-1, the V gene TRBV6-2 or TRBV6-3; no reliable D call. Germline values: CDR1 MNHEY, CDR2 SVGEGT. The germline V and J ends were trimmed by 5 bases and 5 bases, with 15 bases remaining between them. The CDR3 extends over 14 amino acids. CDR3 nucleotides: TGTGCCAGCAGTCCCCGACACCGAGGGACTGAAGCTTTCTTT. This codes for CASSPRHRGTEAFF.

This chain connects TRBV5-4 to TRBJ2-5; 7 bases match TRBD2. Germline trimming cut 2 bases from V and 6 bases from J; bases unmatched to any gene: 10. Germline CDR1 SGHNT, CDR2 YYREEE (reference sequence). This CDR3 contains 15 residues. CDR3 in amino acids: CASSFQRDYEKTQYF. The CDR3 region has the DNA TGTGCCAGCAGCTTCCAACGGGACTACGAAAAGACCCAGTACTTC.

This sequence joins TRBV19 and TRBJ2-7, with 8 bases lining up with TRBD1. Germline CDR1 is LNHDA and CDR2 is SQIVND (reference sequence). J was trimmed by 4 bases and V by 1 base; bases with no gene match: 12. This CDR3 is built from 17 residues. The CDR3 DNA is TGTGCCAGTAGTATAGCAGGGGGCCCCCCCCTTGTTTACGAGCAGTACTTC. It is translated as CASSIAGGPPLVYEQYF.

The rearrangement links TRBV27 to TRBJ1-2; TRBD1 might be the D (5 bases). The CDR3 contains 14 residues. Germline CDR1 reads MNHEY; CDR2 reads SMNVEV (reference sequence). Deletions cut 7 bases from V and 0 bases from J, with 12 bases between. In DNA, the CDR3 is TGTGCCAGCATTCGCCAGGGTGCTAACTATGGCTACACCTTC. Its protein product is CASIRQGANYGYTF.

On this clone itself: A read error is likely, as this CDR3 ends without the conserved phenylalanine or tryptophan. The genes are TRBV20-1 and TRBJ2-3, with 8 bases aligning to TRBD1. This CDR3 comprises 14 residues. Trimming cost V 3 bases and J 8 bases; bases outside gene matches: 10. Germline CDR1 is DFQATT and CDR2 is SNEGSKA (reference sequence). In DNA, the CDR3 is TGCAGTGCTAGGCGCTGGCCGGGACAGGTTACGCAGTATTCT. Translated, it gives CSARRWPGQVTQYS.

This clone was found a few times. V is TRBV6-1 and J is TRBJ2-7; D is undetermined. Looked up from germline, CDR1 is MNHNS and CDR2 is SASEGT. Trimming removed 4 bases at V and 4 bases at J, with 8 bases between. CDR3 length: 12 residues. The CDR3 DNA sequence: TGTGCCAGCAGTGTCCATTTTTACGAGCAGTACTTC. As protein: CASSVHFYEQYF.

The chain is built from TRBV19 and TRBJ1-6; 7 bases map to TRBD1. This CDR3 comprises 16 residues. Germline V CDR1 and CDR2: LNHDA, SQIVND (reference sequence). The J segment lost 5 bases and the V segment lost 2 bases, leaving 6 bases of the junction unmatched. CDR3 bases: TGTGCCAGTAGTATAACCTCCCAGGGGGATAATTCACCCCTCCACTTT. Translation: CASSITSQGDNSPLHF.

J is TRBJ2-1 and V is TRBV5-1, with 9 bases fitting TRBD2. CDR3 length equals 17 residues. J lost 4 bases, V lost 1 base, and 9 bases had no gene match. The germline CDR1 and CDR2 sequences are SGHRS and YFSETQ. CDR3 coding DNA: TGCGCCAGCAGCTTGAAGGCTAGCGGGATTAGTTACAATGAGCAGTTCTTC. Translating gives CASSLKASGISYNEQFF. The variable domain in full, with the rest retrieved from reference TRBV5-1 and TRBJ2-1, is KAGVTQTPRYLIKTRGQQVTLSCSPISGHRSVSWYQQTPGQGLQFLFEYFSETQRNKGNFPGRFSGRQFSNSRSEMNVSTLELGDSALYLCASSLKASGISYNEQFFGPGTRLTVL.

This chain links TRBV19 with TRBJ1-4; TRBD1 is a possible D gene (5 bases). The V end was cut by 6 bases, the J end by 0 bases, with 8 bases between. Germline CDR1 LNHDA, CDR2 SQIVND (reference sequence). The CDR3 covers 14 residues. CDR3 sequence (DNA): TGTGCCAGTAGCCTGACAGCAACTAATGAAAAACTGTTTTTT. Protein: CASSLTATNEKLFF.

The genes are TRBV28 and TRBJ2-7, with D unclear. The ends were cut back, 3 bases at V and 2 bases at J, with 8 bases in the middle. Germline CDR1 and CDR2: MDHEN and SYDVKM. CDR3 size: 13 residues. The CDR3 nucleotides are TGTGCCAGCAGTTTCAGACGGGCCTACGAGCAGTACTTC. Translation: CASSFRRAYEQYF.

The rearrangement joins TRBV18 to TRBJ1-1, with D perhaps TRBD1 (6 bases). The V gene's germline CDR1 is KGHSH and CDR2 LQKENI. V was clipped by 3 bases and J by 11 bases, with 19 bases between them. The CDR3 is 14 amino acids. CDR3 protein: CASSPGRTEGGAFF. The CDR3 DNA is TGTGCCAGCTCACCCGGGCGGACAGAGGGAGGTGCTTTCTTT.